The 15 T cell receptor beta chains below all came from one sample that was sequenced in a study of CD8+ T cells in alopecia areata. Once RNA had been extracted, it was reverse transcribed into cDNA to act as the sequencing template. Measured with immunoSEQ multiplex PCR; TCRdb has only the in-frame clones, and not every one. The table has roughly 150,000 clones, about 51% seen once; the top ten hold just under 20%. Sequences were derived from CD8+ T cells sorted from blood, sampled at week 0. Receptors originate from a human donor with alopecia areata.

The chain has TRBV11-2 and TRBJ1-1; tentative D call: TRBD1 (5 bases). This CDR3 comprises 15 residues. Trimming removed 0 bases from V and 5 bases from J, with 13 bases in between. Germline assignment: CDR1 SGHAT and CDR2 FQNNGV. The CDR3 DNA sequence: TGTGCCAGCAGCTTAGAATACGGGGGAGGGACTGAAGCTTTCTTT. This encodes CASSLEYGGGTEAFF.

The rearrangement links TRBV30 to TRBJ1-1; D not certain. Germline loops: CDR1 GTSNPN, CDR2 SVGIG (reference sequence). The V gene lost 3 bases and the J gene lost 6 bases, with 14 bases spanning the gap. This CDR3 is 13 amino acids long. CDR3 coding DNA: TGTGCCTGGAGCCTAGTACGTACGGCTGAAGCTTTCTTT. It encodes CAWSLVRTAEAFF.

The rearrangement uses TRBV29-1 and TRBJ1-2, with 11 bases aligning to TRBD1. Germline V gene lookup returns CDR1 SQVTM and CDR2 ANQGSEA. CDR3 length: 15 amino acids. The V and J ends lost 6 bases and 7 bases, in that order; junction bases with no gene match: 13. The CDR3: CSVVSLRTGGAGYTF. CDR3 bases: TGCAGCGTGGTGAGCCTTAGGACAGGGGGCGCTGGCTACACCTTC.

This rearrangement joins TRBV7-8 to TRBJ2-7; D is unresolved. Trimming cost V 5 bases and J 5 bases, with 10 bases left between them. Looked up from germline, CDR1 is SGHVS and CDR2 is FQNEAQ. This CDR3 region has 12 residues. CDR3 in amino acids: CASSPSRDEQYF. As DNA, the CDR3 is TGTGCCAGCAGCCCGAGTCGGGACGAGCAGTACTTC.

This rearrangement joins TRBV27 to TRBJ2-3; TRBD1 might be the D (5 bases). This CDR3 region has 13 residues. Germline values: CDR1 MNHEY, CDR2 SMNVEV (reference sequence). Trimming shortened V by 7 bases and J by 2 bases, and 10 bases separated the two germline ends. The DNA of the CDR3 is TGTGCCAGCACAGGGTCTCACACAGATACGCAGTATTTT. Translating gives CASTGSHTDTQYF.

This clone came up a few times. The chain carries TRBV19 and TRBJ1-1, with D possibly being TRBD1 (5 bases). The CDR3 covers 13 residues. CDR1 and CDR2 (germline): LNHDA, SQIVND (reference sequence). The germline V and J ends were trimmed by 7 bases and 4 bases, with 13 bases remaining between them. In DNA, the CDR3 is TGTGCCAGTACGGGCAGGGTGGGCACTGAAGCTTTCTTT. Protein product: CASTGRVGTEAFF.

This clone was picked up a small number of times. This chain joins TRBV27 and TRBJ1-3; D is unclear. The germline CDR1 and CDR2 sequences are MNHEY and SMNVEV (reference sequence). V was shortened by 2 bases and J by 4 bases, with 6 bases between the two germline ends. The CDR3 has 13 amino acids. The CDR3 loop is CASSLRIGNTIYF. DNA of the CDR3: TGTGCCAGCAGTTTAAGAATCGGAAACACCATATATTTT.

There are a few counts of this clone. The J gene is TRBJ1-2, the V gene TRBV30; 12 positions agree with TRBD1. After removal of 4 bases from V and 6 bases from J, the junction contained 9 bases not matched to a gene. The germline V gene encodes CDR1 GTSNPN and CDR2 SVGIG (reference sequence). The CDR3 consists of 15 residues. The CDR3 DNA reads TGTGCCTGGAATTCGGGACAGGGGGCGCGTGATGGCTACACCTTC. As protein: CAWNSGQGARDGYTF.

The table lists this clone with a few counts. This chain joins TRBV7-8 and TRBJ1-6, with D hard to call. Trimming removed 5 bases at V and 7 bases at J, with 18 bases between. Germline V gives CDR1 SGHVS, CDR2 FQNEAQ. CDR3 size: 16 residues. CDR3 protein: CASSEFSRGSNSPLHF. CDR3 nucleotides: TGTGCCAGCAGCGAATTCAGCCGAGGGAGCAATTCACCCCTCCACTTT.

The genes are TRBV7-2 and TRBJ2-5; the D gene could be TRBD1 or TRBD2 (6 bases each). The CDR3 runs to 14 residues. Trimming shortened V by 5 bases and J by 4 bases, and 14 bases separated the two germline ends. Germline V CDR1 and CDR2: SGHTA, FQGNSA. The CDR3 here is CASSPQGGGETQYF. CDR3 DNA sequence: TGTGCCAGCAGCCCCCAAGGAGGGGGAGAGACCCAGTACTTC.

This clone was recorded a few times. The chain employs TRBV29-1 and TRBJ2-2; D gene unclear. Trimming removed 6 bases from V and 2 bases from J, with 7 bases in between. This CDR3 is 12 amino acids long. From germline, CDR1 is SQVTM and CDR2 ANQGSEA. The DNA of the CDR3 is TGCAGCGTCCAAGAAAACACCGGGGAGCTGTTTTTT. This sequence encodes CSVQENTGELFF.

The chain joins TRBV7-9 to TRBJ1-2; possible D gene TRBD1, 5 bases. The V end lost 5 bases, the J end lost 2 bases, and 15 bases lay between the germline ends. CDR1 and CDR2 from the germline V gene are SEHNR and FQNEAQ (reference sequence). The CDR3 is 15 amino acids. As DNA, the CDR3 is TGTGCCAGCAGCGGTCCGGGACTGAAGAACTATGGCTACACCTTC. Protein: CASSGPGLKNYGYTF.

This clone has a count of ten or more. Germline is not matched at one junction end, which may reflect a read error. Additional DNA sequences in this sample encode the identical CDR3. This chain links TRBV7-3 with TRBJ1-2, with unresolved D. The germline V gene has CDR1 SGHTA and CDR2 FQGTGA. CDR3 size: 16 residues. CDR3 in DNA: TGCGCCAGCAGCCAAGTTTCGCTAGCCACAGACTATGGCTACACCTTC. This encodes CASSQVSLATDYGYTF.

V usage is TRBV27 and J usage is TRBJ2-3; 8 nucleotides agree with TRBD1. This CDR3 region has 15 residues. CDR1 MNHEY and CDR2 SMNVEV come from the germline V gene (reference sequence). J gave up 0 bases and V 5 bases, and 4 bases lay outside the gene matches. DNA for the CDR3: TGTGCCAGCAGTCACAGGGGGTCTAGCACAGATACGCAGTATTTT. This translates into CASSHRGSSTDTQYF.

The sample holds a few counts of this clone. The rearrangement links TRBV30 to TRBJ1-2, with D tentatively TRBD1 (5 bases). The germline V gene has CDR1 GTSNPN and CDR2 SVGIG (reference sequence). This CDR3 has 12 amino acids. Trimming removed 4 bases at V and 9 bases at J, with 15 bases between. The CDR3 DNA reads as TGTGCCTGGACCGTTCTTGAGGGGAGCTACACCTTC. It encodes CAWTVLEGSYTF.